This T cell receptor (beta chain) emerged from a study of breast tumors, draining lymph nodes, adjacent tissues. Study findings and constraints: Findings are consistent with lymph node origin and intratumoral expansion of most tumor T cells. Tumor T cell lymph node origin was a supported hypothesis, not proven. Compared with lymph nodes, tumors were less diverse; compared with nontumor tissue, more. Tumor and nontumor repertoires were significantly more similar in luminal-like than in basal-like breast cancer.

Breast cancer patients provided tissue from their axillary draining lymph nodes. Comment on this clonotype: Its target is unknown. A single base separates this from a much larger clone, so it may be a read error.

A single record per CDR3 protein comes from TCRdb applying MiXCR to the multiplex PCR reads. The sample yields more than 100,000 distinct CDR3 sequences, around 20% seen once. CDR1 MNHEY and CDR2 SVGEGT come from the germline V gene. V was shortened by 7 bases and J by 5 bases, with 18 bases between the two germline ends. The CDR3 is 15 amino acids. The chain couples TRBV6-2 or TRBV6-3 to TRBJ1-5; tentatively, D is TRBD1 (5 bases). The sequenced material came from axillary lymph node tissue. This receptor was identified in a female donor with breast cancer. Some clones in this sample may be carry-over from other donors' samples. CDR3 sequence (DNA): TGTGCCAGCAATCCCGGGACCCTTATTTATCAGCCCCAGCATTTT. It translates to CASNPGTLIYQPQHF.